Each of the 30 T cell receptor beta chains below was sequenced from the same sample in a study of blood T cell repertoires in COVID-19. The data were produced by immunoSEQ multiplex PCR, yet TCRdb's version contains in-frame clones alone and is incomplete. The top ten hold roughly 10% of the sample, which has around 97,000 clones, about 80% seen once. The material sequenced was peripheral blood. All receptors come from a man aged 65-85 years with acute or convalescent COVID-19.

V gene TRBV15 combines with J gene TRBJ1-2; the D is unclear. Germline values: CDR1 LNHNV, CDR2 YYDKDF (reference sequence). V was pared by 0 bases and J by 8 bases, with 25 bases between. The CDR3 is 18 residues long. The CDR3 region has the DNA TGTGCCACCAGCAGAGATAAGGGAGGGCCGTCCATTCCGGGGGGCTACACCTTC. The encoded protein is CATSRDKGGPSIPGGYTF.

The chain recombines TRBV12-3 or TRBV12-4 with TRBJ2-5, with TRBD1 matching over 8 bases. The CDR3 consists of 13 residues. V dropped 7 bases and J dropped 5; count of bases not matched to a gene: 6. Written as DNA, the CDR3 is TGTGCCAGCACCAGACAGGGGTGGGAGACCCAGTACTTC. Its protein product is CASTRQGWETQYF.

The chain links TRBV7-9 to TRBJ2-6; D perhaps matches TRBD2 (6 bases). Trimming shortened V by 6 bases and J by 1 base, and 22 bases separated the two germline ends. The CDR3 runs to 19 residues. The germline V gene has CDR1 SEHNR and CDR2 FQNEAQ (reference sequence). For the CDR3, the DNA is TGTGCCAGCAGTTACACTTTCGGGAGAGACTTTTCTGGGGCCAACGTCCTGACTTTC. Translating gives CASSYTFGRDFSGANVLTF. The full variable domain, its missing parts supplied by reference TRBV7-9 and TRBJ2-6, is DTGVSQNPRHKITKRGQNVTFRCDPISEHNRLYWYRQTLGQGPEFLTYFQNEAQLEKSRLLSDRFSAERPKGSFSTLEIQRTEQGDSAMYLCASSYTFGRDFSGANVLTFGAGSRLTVL.

The genes are TRBV27 and TRBJ2-7; TRBD1 is a possible D gene (6 bases). Germline V gives CDR1 MNHEY, CDR2 SMNVEV (reference sequence). Trimming shortened V by 3 bases and J by 0 bases, and 9 bases separated the two germline ends. CDR3 length: 14 residues. The DNA of the CDR3 is TGTGCCAGCAGTTTCCGGGACACCTCCTACGAGCAGTACTTC. It codes for CASSFRDTSYEQYF.

The chain combines TRBV18 with TRBJ1-4; maybe TRBD1 (5 bases). Germline values: CDR1 KGHSH, CDR2 LQKENI. The ends were cut back, 3 bases at V and 7 bases at J, with 9 bases in the middle. This CDR3 has 13 amino acids. The CDR3 loop reads CASSPTALEKLFF. The DNA for the CDR3 is TGTGCCAGCTCACCGACAGCCCTTGAAAAACTGTTTTTT. The full variable domain, completed using reference TRBV18 and TRBJ1-4, is NAGVMQNPRHLVRRRGQEARLRCSPMKGHSHVYWYRQLPEEGLKFMVYLQKENIIDESGMPKERFSAEFPKEGPSILRIQQVVRGDSAAYFCASSPTALEKLFFGSGTQLSVL.

V usage is TRBV9 and J usage is TRBJ2-2, with TRBD1 matching over 7 bases. In germline, CDR1 is SGDLS, CDR2 YYNGEE. V shed 4 bases and J 5 bases; nucleotides not matched to a gene: 17. This CDR3 contains 18 residues. The CDR3 coding sequence is TGTGCCAGCAGCCAGATCCGGGACAGTCCCCTTTGGACCGGGGAGCTGTTTTTT. It translates to CASSQIRDSPLWTGELFF.

The chain couples TRBV10-2 to TRBJ1-2; 7 positions match TRBD1. With 0 bases clipped from V and 7 bases from J, the junction kept 5 bases outside the gene matches. CDR1 and CDR2 (germline): WSHSY, SAAADI. The CDR3 contains 14 residues. The CDR3 nucleotides are TGCGCCAGCAGTGAGTCGACAGGGTCGGCTGGCTACACCTTC. Its translation is CASSESTGSAGYTF.

The chain employs TRBV29-1 and TRBJ1-5; D gene unclear. V was trimmed by 7 bases and J by 2 bases, leaving 12 bases between them. The CDR3 runs 13 residues. The germline V gene encodes CDR1 SQVTM and CDR2 ANQGSEA. CDR3 bases: TGCAGCGCGGTGGCTGGTGGCAATCAGCCCCAGCATTTT. Its translation is CSAVAGGNQPQHF.

This sequence joins TRBV27 and TRBJ1-1; weak D call: TRBD1 (5 bases). Germline assignment: CDR1 MNHEY and CDR2 SMNVEV (reference sequence). The CDR3 runs to 13 residues. Deletions cut 6 bases from V and 3 bases from J, with 11 bases between. This CDR3 reads CASRDTGYTEAFF. In DNA, the CDR3 is TGTGCCAGCAGGGATACAGGTTACACTGAAGCTTTCTTT.

This chain uses TRBV9 with TRBJ2-7; tentatively, D is TRBD1 (5 bases). This CDR3 region has 13 residues. Per the germline V gene, CDR1 is SGDLS and CDR2 is YYNGEE. V lost 1 base to trimming and J lost 6 bases, with 11 bases between them. The chain's CDR3 is CASSVRQGGEQYF. The CDR3, as DNA: TGTGCCAGCAGCGTAAGGCAGGGTGGCGAGCAGTACTTC.

The rearrangement uses TRBV29-1 and TRBJ1-2, with a possible D match to TRBD1 (6 bases). Per germline, CDR1 SQVTM and CDR2 ANQGSEA. This CDR3 is built from 15 residues. The V end was cut by 5 bases, the J end by 0 bases, with 16 bases between. The CDR3 sequence: CSVWGGPSSNYGYTF. The CDR3 DNA follows: TGCAGCGTTTGGGGGGGCCCTAGCTCTAACTATGGCTACACCTTC.

The gene calls are TRBV7-2 and TRBJ2-1; D is possibly TRBD2 (6 bases). The CDR3 totals 15 residues. Germline CDR1 reads SGHTA; CDR2 reads FQGNSA. Trimming cost V 3 bases and J 8 bases, with 17 bases left between them. CDR3 DNA: TGTGCCAGCAGCTTTGGGACTGGCCCGGGGTATGAGCAGTTCTTC. Translating it yields CASSFGTGPGYEQFF.

The genes are TRBV4-3 and TRBJ2-3; 9 nucleotides align to TRBD2. The CDR3 contains 15 residues. Germline loops: CDR1 LGHNA, CDR2 YSLEER. Unmatched junction bases numbered 5, after V lost 1 base and J lost 6 bases. CDR3 DNA: TGCGCCAGCAGCCAAGTAGCGGGAGATCTGGATACGCAGTATTTT. Its protein is CASSQVAGDLDTQYF.

This clone was picked up one time. The chain couples TRBV28 to TRBJ2-3, with TRBD2 matching 7 bases. The J segment lost 0 bases and the V segment lost 6 bases, leaving 6 bases of the junction unmatched. Germline V gene lookup returns CDR1 MDHEN and CDR2 SYDVKM. This CDR3 region has 15 residues. The CDR3 coding sequence is TGTGCCAGCAGGTCCCGAGCGGGGAGCACAGATACGCAGTATTTT. Translation: CASRSRAGSTDTQYF.

This chain links TRBV11-1 with TRBJ1-2; D is uncertain. The CDR3 is 13 residues long. Germline V gene lookup returns CDR1 SGHAT and CDR2 FQDESV (reference sequence). V was shortened by 5 bases and J by 3 bases, with 10 bases between the two germline ends. DNA for the CDR3: TGTGCCAGCAGCACAAACAAATACTATGGCTACACCTTC. It encodes CASSTNKYYGYTF.

The rearrangement links TRBV10-2 to TRBJ2-1; 7 bases map to TRBD1. This CDR3 spans 15 amino acids. Per the germline V gene, CDR1 is WSHSY and CDR2 is SAAADI. V lost 0 bases and J lost 4; bases outside the gene matches: 3. DNA for the CDR3: TGCGCCAGCAGTGAGTCGAGGGGGCAATACAATGAGCAGTTCTTC. Protein product: CASSESRGQYNEQFF.

The genes are TRBV30 and TRBJ1-2; no reliable D call. Trimming took off 3 bases at V and 4 bases at J, with 12 bases between the two ends. In germline, CDR1 is GTSNPN, CDR2 SVGIG (reference sequence). There are 13 residues in the CDR3. The CDR3 loop reads CAWSVERAYGYTF. In DNA, the CDR3 is TGTGCCTGGAGCGTTGAGAGGGCCTATGGCTACACCTTC.

The rearrangement joins TRBV14 to TRBJ1-3, with D tentatively TRBD1 (5 bases). Germline CDR1 reads SGHDN; CDR2 reads FVKESK. CDR3 length: 15 amino acids. Trimming left V 8 bases short and J 0 bases short, with 14 bases between. The CDR3 nucleotides are TGTGCCAGCGGGAACAGGTACAGCTCTGGAAACACCATATATTTT. This encodes CASGNRYSSGNTIYF.

The chain's CDR3 is CASSLLGGEGTQYF. The CDR3 DNA is TGCGCCAGCAGCTTATTGGGGGGAGAGGGTACGCAGTATTTT. The gene calls are TRBV5-1 and TRBJ2-3; weak D call: TRBD2 (6 bases). CDR1 SGHRS and CDR2 YFSETQ come from the germline V gene. CDR3 length: 14 amino acids. V was shortened by 2 bases and J by 8 bases, with 15 bases between the two germline ends.

This clone was detected only a few times. The chain recombines TRBV7-6 with TRBJ1-4; D perhaps matches TRBD1 (5 bases). Between the trimmed V and J ends, which lost 1 base and 7 bases, there was a span of 19 bases. The CDR3 consists of 17 residues. CDR1 is SGHVS, CDR2 FNYEAQ, per germline. In nucleotides, the CDR3 is TGTGCCAGCAGCTTAGTGATAAAGGGGCCCCAGGTTGAAAAACTGTTTTTT. This sequence encodes CASSLVIKGPQVEKLFF.

This clone was picked up a small number of times. The rearrangement uses TRBV30 and TRBJ1-2, with 11 positions matching TRBD1. CDR3 length: 16 residues. The germline V gene has CDR1 GTSNPN and CDR2 SVGIG (reference sequence). V shed 2 bases, J shed 4 bases, and the junction held 9 bases outside the gene matches. The CDR3 nucleotides read TGTGCCTGGAGTCTCACGGGGACAGGGGGAGGCTATGGCTACACCTTC. Translated: CAWSLTGTGGGYGYTF.

This clone was picked up a small number of times. The J gene is TRBJ2-1, the V gene TRBV18; D is undetermined. Per the germline V gene, CDR1 is KGHSH and CDR2 is LQKENI. V lost 6 bases and J 10 bases, leaving 16 bases between the germline ends. The CDR3 totals 13 residues. The DNA for the CDR3 is TGTGCCAGCTCCGCGGATAGTAGACGAGAGCAGTTCTTC. This encodes CASSADSRREQFF.

This clone was counted at least ten times. This CDR3 reads CSVDLDREGGFEAFF. Written as DNA, the CDR3 is TGCAGCGTTGATCTCGACAGGGAAGGCGGATTTGAAGCTTTCTTT. This chain joins TRBV29-1 and TRBJ1-1; 7 nucleotides align to TRBD1. The CDR3 length is 15 residues. CDR1 is SQVTM, CDR2 ANQGSEA, per germline. The trim removed 3 bases at V and 7 bases at J, leaving 14 bases unmatched.

This clone appeared a single time. V is TRBV4-3 and J is TRBJ2-1, with 14 bases matching TRBD2. The junction had 16 bases not matched to a gene; V was cut back by 3 bases and J by 6 bases. The V gene's germline CDR1 is LGHNA and CDR2 YSLEER. CDR3 length: 20 residues. CDR3 sequence: CASSQDTGTSGSWWGNEQFF. The CDR3 DNA sequence: TGCGCCAGCAGCCAGGACACCGGGACTAGCGGGAGTTGGTGGGGCAATGAGCAGTTCTTC.

The V call is TRBV5-1, the J call TRBJ1-2, with 10 nucleotides matching TRBD1. J gave up 4 bases and V 3 bases, and 9 bases lay outside the gene matches. The CDR3 spans 16 residues. Germline CDR1 is SGHRS and CDR2 is YFSETQ. The CDR3 nucleotides are TGCGCCAGCAGCTCCTCGGGAGGGACAGGGGCCTATGGCTACACCTTC. Encoded protein: CASSSSGGTGAYGYTF.

The chain carries TRBV28 and TRBJ2-1; TRBD1 might be the D (5 bases). The germline CDR1 and CDR2 sequences are MDHEN and SYDVKM. Between the trimmed V and J ends, which lost 3 bases and 0 bases, there was a span of 18 bases. The CDR3 is made up of 18 amino acids. For the CDR3, the DNA is TGTGCCAGCAGTTTGCGCAGGGCAAACATAAACTCCTACAATGAGCAGTTCTTC. Encoded protein: CASSLRRANINSYNEQFF.

The V and J genes are TRBV30 and TRBJ1-2; TRBD1 might be the D (6 bases). This CDR3 has 15 amino acids. The V end was cut by 4 bases, the J end by 2 bases, with 17 bases between. Per the germline V gene, CDR1 is GTSNPN and CDR2 is SVGIG (reference sequence). This chain's CDR3 is CAWTLGQPLNYGYTF. The CDR3 coding sequence is TGTGCCTGGACCCTAGGACAGCCTTTAAACTATGGCTACACCTTC. The full variable domain, its missing parts supplied by reference TRBV30 and TRBJ1-2, is SQTIHQWPATLVQPVGSPLSLECTVEGTSNPNLYWYRQAAGRGLQLLFYSVGIGQISSEVPQNLSASRPQDRQFILSSKKLLLSDSGFYLCAWTLGQPLNYGYTFGSGTRLTVV.

J is TRBJ2-7 and V is TRBV19; 10 bases align to TRBD1. V was clipped by 7 bases and J by 4 bases; unmatched bases: 7. CDR3 size: 14 residues. Germline CDR1 reads LNHDA; CDR2 reads SQIVND (reference sequence). CDR3 in amino acids: CASKSGTGVYEQYF. The DNA for the CDR3 is TGTGCCAGTAAGTCCGGGACAGGGGTTTACGAGCAGTACTTC.

In this sample, this clone turned up a few times. This chain connects TRBV19 to TRBJ1-2, with TRBD1 matching 8 bases. There are 15 residues in the CDR3. From germline, CDR1 is LNHDA and CDR2 SQIVND (reference sequence). With 6 bases clipped from V and 3 bases from J, the junction kept 9 bases outside the gene matches. Here the CDR3 DNA reads TGTGCCAGTAGGATGAATCCAGGGGGCGACTATGGCTACACCTTC. This codes for CASRMNPGGDYGYTF. The complete variable domain, with remaining parts taken from reference TRBV19 and TRBJ1-2, reads DGGITQSPKYLFRKEGQNVTLSCEQNLNHDAMYWYRQDPGQGLRLIYYSQIVNDFQKGDIAEGYSVSREKKESFPLTVTSAQKNPTAFYLCASRMNPGGDYGYTFGSGTRLTVV.

The V gene is TRBV11-2, the J gene TRBJ1-3; D remains ambiguous. Germline V gene lookup returns CDR1 SGHAT and CDR2 FQNNGV. V shed 4 bases and J shed 3 bases, with 16 bases lying between them. The CDR3 is made up of 16 amino acids. Here the CDR3 reads CASSYRSGSLGNTIYF. The CDR3 bases are TGTGCCAGCAGCTATAGGTCGGGTTCTCTTGGAAACACCATATATTTT.